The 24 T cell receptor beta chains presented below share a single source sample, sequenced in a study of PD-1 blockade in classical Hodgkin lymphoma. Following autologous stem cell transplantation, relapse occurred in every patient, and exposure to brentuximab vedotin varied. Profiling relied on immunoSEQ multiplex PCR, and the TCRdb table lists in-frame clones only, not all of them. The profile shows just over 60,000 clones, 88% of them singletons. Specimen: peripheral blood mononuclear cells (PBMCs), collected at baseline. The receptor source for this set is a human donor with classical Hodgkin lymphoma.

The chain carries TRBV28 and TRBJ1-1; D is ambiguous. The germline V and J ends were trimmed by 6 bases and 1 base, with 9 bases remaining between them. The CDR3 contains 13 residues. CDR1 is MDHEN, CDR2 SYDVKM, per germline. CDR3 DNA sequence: TGTGCCAGCAGCTCCCCACCGAACACTGAAGCTTTCTTT. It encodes CASSSPPNTEAFF.

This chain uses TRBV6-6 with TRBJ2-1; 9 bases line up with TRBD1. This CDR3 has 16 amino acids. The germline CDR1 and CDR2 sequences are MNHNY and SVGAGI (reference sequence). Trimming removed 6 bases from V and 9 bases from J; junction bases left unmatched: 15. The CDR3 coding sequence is TGTGCCAGCAGGGACCAATATCAGACAGGGGGGGTTGAGCAGTTCTTC. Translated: CASRDQYQTGGVEQFF.

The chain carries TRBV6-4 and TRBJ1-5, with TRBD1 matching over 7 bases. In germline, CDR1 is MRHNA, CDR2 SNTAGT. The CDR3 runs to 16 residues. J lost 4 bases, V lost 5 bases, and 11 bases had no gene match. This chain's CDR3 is CASSNPGQLANQPQHF. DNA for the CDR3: TGTGCCAGCAGTAACCCGGGACAGTTAGCAAATCAGCCCCAGCATTTT.

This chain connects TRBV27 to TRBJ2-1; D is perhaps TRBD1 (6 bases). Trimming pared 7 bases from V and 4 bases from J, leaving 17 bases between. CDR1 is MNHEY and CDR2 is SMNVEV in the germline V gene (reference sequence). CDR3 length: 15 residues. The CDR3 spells CASTPAGVIYNEQFF. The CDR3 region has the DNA TGTGCCAGCACCCCAGCAGGGGTGATATACAATGAGCAGTTCTTC.

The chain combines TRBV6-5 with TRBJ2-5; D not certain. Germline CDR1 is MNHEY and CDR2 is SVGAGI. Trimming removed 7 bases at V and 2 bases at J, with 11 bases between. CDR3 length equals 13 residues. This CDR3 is CASTVGRQETQYF. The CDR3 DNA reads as TGTGCCAGCACCGTGGGAAGACAAGAGACCCAGTACTTC.

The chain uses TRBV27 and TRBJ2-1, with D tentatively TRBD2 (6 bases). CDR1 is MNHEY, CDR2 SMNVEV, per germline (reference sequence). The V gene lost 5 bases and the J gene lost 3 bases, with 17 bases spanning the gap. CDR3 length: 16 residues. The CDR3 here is CASSPLRGGNYNEQFF. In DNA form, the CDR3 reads TGTGCCAGCAGTCCACTTCGTGGGGGGAACTACAATGAGCAGTTCTTC.

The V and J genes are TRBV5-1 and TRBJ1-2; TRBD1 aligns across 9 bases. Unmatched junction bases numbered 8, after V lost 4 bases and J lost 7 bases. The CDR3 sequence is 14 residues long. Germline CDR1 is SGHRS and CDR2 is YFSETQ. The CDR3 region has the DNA TGCGCCAGCAGCGATGAACAGGGGGCGCGTGGCTACACCTTC. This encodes CASSDEQGARGYTF.

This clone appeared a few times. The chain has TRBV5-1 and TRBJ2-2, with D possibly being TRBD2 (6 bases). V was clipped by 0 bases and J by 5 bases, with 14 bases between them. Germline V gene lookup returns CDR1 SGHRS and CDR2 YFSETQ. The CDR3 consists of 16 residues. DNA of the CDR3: TGCGCCAGCAGCTTGGCCGGCGGGGTCGGAACCGGGGAGCTGTTTTTT. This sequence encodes CASSLAGGVGTGELFF.

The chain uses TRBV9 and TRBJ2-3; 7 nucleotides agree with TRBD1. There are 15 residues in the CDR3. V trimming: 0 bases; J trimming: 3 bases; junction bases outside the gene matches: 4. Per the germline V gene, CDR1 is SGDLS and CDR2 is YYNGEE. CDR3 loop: CASSVGGGPTDTQYF. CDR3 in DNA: TGTGCCAGCAGCGTAGGAGGGGGCCCTACAGATACGCAGTATTTT.

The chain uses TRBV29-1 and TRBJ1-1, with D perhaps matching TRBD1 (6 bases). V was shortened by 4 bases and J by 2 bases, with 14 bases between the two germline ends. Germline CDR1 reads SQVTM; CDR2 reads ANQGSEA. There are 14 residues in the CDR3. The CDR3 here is CSVGQVMANTEAFF. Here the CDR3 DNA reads TGCAGCGTTGGACAGGTGATGGCTAACACTGAAGCTTTCTTT.

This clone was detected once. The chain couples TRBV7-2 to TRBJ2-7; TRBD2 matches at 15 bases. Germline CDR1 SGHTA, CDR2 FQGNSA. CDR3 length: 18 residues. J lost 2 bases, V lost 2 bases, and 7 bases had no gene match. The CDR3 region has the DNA TGTGCCAGCAGCTTATACCCAGGACTAGCGGGGGGGGCCTACGAGCAGTACTTC. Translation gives CASSLYPGLAGGAYEQYF.

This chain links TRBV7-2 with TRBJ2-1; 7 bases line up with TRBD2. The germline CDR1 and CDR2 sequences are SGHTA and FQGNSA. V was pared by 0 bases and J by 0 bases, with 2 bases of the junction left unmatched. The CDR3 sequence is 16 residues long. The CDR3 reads CASSLAAGSSYNEQFF. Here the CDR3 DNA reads TGTGCCAGCAGCTTAGCAGCGGGGAGCTCCTACAATGAGCAGTTCTTC.

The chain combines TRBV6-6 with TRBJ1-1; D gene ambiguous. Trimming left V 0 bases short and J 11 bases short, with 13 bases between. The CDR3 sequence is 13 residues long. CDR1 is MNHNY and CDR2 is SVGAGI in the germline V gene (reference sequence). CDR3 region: CASSYSKGVPAFF. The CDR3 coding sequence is TGTGCCAGCAGTTACTCGAAGGGAGTGCCGGCTTTCTTT.

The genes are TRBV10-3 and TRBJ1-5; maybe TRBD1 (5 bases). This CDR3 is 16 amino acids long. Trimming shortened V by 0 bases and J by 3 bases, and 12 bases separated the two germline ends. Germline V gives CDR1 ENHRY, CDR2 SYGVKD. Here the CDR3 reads CAISESAGALNQPQHF. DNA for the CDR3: TGTGCCATCAGTGAGTCGGCCGGGGCGCTCAATCAGCCCCAGCATTTT.

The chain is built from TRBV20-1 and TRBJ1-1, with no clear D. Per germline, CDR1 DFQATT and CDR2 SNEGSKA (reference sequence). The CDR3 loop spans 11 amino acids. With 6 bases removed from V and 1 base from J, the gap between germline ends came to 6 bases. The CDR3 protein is CSAGKNTEAFF. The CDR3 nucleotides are TGCAGTGCGGGCAAGAACACTGAAGCTTTCTTT.

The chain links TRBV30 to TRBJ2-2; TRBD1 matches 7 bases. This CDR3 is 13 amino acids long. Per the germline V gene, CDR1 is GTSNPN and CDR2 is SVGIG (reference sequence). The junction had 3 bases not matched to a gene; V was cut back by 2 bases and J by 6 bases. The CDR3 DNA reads TGTGCCTGGAGTCGTCAGGGGGCCGGGGAGCTGTTTTTT. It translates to CAWSRQGAGELFF. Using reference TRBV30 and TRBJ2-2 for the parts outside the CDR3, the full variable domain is SQTIHQWPATLVQPVGSPLSLECTVEGTSNPNLYWYRQAAGRGLQLLFYSVGIGQISSEVPQNLSASRPQDRQFILSSKKLLLSDSGFYLCAWSRQGAGELFFGEGSRLTVL.

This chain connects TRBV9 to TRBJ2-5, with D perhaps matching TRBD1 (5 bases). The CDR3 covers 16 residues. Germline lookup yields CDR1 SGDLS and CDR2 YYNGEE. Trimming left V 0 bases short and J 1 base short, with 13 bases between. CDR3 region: CASSVATIGAQETQYF. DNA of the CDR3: TGTGCCAGCAGCGTAGCTACAATAGGGGCCCAAGAGACCCAGTACTTC. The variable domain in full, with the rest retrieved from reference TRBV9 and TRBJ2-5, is DSGVTQTPKHLITATGQRVTLRCSPRSGDLSVYWYQQSLDQGLQFLIQYYNGEERAKGNILERFSAQQFPDLHSELNLSSLELGDSALYFCASSVATIGAQETQYFGPGTRLLVL.

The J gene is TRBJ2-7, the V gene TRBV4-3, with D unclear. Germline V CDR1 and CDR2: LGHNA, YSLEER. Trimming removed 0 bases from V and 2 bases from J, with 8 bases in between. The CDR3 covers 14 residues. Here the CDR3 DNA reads TGCGCCAGCAGCCAAGATCCAGGCCCCTACGAGCAGTACTTC. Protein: CASSQDPGPYEQYF.

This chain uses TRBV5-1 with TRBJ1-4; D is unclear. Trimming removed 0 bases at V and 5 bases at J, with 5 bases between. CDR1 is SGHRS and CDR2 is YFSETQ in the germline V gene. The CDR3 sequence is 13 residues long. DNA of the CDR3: TGCGCCAGCAGCTTGGGACTGAATGAAAAACTGTTTTTT. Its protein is CASSLGLNEKLFF.

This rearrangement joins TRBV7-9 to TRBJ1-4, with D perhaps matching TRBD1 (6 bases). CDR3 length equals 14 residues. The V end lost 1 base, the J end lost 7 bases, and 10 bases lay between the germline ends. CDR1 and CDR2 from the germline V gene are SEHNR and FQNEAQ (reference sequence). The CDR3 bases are TGTGCCAGCAGCTTAGGGCAGGGGTCTGAAAAACTGTTTTTT. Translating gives CASSLGQGSEKLFF.

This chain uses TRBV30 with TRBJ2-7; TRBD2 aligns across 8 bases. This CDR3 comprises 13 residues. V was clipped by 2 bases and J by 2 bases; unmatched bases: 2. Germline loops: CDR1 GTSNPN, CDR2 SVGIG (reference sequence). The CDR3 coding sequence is TGTGCCTGGAGTACGGGGGGGACCTACGAGCAGTACTTC. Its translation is CAWSTGGTYEQYF.

As DNA, the CDR3 is TGCGCCAGTCAAGGTGGAGGGGACGAGCAGTACTTC. Protein: CASQGGGDEQYF. The chain is built from TRBV10-2 and TRBJ2-7; D might be TRBD2 (6 bases). CDR3 length: 12 amino acids. Germline V gene sequence: CDR1 WSHSY, CDR2 SAAADI. V lost 9 bases and J 5 bases, leaving 14 bases between the germline ends.

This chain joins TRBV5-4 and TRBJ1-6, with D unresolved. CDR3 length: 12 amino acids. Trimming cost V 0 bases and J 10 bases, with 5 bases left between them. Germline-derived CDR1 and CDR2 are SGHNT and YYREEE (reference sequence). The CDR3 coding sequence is TGTGCCAGCAGCTTGGACGGATCACCCCTCCACTTT. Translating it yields CASSLDGSPLHF.

DNA for the CDR3: TGTGCCAGCAGTTTAACCGGGGGGGTCACAGATACGCAGTATTTT. It yields the protein CASSLTGGVTDTQYF. The V call is TRBV28, the J call TRBJ2-3, with 8 bases aligning to TRBD2. J was trimmed by 2 bases and V by 2 bases; bases with no gene match: 3. CDR1 is MDHEN, CDR2 SYDVKM, per germline. This CDR3 is built from 15 residues. Looking up the rest from reference TRBV28 and TRBJ2-3 gives the full variable domain: DVKVTQSSRYLVKRTGEKVFLECVQDMDHENMFWYRQDPGLGLRLIYFSYDVKMKEKGDIPEGYSVSREKKERFSLILESASTNQTSMYLCASSLTGGVTDTQYFGPGTRLTVL.